A single T cell receptor beta chain is shown here with its context. Clones were read by immunoSEQ multiplex PCR, and TCRdb kept only the in-frame ones, dropping some. This sample has over 650,000 clones, with approximately 87% found just once. V was trimmed by 0 bases and J by 15 bases, leaving 21 bases between them. In germline, CDR1 is LGHNA, CDR2 YSLEER. The CDR3 is 15 residues long. This entry comes from a study of shared T cell receptors in the human thymus. This same sample was also part of a study on human thymus T cells. From that report: Donors consisted of healthy Finnish infants (having corrective surgery for congenital heart defects). During corrective heart surgery, resections were taken, and the thymus tissue came from them. Within thymic and blood repertoires, V and J gene usage appeared to be biased. In unrelated individuals, thymic repertoires overlapped highly, according to related research.

The genes are TRBV4-3 and TRBJ2-1, with TRBD2 as a possible D gene (5 bases). This sequence was found in a boy in the first two years of life with a congenital heart defect. Material for sequencing was thymocytes. CDR3 protein: CASSQDKWVVRGLFF. The CDR3, as DNA: TGCGCCAGCAGCCAAGATAAATGGGTCGTCCGGGGTCTGTTCTTC.